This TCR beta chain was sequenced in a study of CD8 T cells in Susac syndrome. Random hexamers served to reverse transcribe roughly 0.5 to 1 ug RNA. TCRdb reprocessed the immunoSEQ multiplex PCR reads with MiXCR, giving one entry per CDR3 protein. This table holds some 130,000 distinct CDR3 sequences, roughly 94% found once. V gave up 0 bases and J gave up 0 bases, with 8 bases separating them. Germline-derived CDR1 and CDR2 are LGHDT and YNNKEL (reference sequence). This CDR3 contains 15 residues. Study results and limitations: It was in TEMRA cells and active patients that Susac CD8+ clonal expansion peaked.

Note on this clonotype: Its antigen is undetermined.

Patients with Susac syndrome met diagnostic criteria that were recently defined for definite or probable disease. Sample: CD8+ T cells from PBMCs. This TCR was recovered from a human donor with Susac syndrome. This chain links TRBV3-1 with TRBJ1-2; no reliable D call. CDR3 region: CASSQDPDANYGYTF. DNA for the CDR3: TGTGCCAGCAGCCAAGACCCAGACGCTAACTATGGCTACACCTTC.